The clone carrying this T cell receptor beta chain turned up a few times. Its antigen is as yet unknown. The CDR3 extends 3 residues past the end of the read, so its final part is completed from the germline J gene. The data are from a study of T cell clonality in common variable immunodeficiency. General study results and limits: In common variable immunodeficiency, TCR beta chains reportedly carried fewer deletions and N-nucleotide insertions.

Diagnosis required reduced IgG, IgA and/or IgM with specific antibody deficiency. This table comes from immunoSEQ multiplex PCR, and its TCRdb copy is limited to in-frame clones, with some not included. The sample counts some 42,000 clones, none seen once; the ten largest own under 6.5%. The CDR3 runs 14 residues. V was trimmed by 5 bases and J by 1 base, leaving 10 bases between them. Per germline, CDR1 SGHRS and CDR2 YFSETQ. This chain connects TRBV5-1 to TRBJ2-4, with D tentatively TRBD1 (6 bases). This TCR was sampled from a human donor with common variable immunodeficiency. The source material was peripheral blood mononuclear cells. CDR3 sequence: CASSTGPAKNIQYF. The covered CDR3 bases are TGCGCCAGCAGTACAGGGCCGGCCAAAAACATT. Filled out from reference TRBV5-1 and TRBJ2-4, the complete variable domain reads KAGVTQTPRYLIKTRGQQVTLSCSPISGHRSVSWYQQTPGQGLQFLFEYFSETQRNKGNFPGRFSGRQFSNSRSEMNVSTLELGDSALYLCASSTGPAKNIQYFGAGTRLSVL.